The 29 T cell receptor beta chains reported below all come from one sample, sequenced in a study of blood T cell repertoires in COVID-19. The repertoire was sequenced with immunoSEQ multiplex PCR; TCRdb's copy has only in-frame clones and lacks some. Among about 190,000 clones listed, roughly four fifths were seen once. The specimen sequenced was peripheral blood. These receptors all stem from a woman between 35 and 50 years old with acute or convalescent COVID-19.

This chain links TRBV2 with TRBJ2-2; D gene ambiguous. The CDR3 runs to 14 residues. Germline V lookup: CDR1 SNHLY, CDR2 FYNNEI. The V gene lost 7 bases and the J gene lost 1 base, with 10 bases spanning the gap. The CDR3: CASTRLLNTGELFF. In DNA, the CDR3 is TGTGCCAGCACTCGACTGCTGAACACCGGGGAGCTGTTTTTT.

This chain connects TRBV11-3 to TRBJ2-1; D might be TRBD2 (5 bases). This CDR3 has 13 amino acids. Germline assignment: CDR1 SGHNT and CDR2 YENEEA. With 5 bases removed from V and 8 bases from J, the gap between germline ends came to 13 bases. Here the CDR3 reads CASSQQAVDEQFF. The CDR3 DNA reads TGTGCCAGCAGCCAACAAGCGGTCGATGAGCAGTTCTTC.

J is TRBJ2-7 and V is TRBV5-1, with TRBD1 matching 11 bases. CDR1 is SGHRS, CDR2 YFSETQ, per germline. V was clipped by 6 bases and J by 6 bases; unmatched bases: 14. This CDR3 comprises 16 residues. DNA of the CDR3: TGCGCCAGCACCTCGCACCTAGGACAGGGGGCCTCCGAGCAGTACTTC. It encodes CASTSHLGQGASEQYF.

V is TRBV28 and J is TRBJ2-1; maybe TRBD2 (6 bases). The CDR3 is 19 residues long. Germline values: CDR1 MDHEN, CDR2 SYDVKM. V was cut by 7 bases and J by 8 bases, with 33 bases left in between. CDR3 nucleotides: TGTGCCAGCAACTTCGGAGGGATCCCTTTCTACGATAGGACGGATGAGCAGTTCTTC. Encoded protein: CASNFGGIPFYDRTDEQFF.

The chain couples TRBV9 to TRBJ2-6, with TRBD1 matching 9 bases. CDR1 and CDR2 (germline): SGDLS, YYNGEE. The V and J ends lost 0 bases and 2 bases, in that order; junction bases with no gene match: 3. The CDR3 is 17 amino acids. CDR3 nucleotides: TGTGCCAGCAGCGTAGGACAGGGGGAAACTGGGGCCAACGTCCTGACTTTC. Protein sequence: CASSVGQGETGANVLTF.

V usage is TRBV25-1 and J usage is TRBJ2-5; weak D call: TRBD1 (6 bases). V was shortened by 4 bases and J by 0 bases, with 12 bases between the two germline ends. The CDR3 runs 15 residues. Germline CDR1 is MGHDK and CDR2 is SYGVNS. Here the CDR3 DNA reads TGTGCCAGCAGTGGCCCGACAGGCGACCAAGAGACCCAGTACTTC. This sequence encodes CASSGPTGDQETQYF.

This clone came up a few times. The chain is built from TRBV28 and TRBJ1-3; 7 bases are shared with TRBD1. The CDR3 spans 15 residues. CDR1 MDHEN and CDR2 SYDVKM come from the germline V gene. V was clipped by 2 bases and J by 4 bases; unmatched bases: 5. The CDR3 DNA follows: TGTGCCAGCAGTTTAGCTGACAGGGCCGGAAACACCATATATTTT. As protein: CASSLADRAGNTIYF.

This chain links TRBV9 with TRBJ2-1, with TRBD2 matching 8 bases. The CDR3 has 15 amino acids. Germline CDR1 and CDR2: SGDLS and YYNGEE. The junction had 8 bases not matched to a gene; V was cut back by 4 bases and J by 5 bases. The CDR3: CASSQRPGGNNEQFF. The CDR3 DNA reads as TGTGCCAGCAGCCAACGCCCGGGGGGGAACAATGAGCAGTTCTTC.

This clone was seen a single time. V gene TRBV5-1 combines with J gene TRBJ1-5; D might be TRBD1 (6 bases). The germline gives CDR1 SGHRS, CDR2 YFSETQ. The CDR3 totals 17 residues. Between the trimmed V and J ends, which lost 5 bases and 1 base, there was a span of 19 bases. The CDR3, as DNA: TGCGCCAGCAGTTCAAGACCGGGACACCGAAGCAATCAGCCCCAGCATTTT. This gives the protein CASSSRPGHRSNQPQHF.

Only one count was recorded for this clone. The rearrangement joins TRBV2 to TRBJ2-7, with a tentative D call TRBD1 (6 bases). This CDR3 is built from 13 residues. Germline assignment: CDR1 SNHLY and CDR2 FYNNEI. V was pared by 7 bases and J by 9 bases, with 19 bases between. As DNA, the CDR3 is TGTGCCAGCACGTTCGGGCAGGGGATTGCGCAGTACTTC. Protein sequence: CASTFGQGIAQYF.

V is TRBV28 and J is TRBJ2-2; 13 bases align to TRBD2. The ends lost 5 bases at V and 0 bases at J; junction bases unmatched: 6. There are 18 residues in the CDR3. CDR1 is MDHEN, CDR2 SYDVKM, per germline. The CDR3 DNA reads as TGTGCCAGCAGTCCGACTAGCGGGAGGACATCGAACACCGGGGAGCTGTTTTTT. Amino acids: CASSPTSGRTSNTGELFF.

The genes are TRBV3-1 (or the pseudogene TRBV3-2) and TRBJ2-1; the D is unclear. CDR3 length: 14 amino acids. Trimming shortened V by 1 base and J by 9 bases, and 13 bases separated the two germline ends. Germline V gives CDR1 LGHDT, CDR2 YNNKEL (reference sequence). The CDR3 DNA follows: TGTGCCAGCAGCCAAGCTAACTCCCCGATTGAGCAGTTCTTC. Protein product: CASSQANSPIEQFF.

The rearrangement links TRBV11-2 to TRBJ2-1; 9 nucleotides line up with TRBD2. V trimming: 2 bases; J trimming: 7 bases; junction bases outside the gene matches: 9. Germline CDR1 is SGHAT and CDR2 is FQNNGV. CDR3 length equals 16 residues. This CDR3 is CASSLRGGTSTNEQFF. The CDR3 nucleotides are TGTGCCAGCAGCTTACGGGGGGGGACTAGCACAAATGAGCAGTTCTTC.

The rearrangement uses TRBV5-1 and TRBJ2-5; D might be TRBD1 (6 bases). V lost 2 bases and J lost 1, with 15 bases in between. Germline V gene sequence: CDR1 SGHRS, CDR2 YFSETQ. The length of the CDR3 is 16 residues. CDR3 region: CASSLQGPPSQETQYF. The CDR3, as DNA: TGCGCCAGCAGCTTACAGGGTCCCCCAAGCCAAGAGACCCAGTACTTC.

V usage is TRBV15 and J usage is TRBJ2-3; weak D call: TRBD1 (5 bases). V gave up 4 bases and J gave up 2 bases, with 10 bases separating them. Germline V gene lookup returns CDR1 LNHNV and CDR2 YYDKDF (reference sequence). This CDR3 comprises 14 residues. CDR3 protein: CATSKGEITDTQYF. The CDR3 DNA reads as TGTGCCACCAGCAAAGGGGAAATCACAGATACGCAGTATTTT.

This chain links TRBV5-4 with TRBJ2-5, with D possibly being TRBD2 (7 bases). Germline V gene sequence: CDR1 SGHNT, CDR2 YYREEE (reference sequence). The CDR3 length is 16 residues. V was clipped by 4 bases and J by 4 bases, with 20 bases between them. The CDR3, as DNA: TGTGCCAGCAGCCCCTCCAGGGGAGGGAGCGGAGAGACCCAGTACTTC. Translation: CASSPSRGGSGETQYF.

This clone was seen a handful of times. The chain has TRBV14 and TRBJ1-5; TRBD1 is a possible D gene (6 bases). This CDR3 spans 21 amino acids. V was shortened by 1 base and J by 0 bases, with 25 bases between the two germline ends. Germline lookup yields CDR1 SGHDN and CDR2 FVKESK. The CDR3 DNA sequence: TGTGCCAGCAGCCAAGCCCAGCCGTCCCGGGACACTGTTAATAGCAATCAGCCCCAGCATTTT. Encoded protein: CASSQAQPSRDTVNSNQPQHF.

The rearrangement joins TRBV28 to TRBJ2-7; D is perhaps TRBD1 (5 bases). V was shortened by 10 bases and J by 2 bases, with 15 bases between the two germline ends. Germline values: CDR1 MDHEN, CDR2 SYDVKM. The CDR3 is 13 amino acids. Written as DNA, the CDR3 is TGTGCCACCGAAGGGGTAACACCCTACGAGCAGTACTTC. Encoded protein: CATEGVTPYEQYF.

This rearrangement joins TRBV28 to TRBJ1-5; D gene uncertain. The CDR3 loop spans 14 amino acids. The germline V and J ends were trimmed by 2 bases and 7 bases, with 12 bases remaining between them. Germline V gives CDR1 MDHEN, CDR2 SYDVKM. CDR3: CASSLIGEWQPQHF. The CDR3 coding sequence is TGTGCCAGCAGTTTAATCGGGGAGTGGCAGCCCCAGCATTTT.

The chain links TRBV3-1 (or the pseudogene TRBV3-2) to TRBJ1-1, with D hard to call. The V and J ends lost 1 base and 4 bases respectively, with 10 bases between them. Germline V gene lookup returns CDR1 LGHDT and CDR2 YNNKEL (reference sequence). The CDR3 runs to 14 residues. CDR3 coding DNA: TGTGCCAGCAGCCAAGTCTCCGGGTCCACTGAAGCTTTCTTT. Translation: CASSQVSGSTEAFF.

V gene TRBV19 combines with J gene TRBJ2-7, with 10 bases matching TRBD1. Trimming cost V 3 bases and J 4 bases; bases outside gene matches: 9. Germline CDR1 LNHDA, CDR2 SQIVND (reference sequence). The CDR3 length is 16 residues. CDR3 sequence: CASSILGTGAAYEQYF. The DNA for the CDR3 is TGTGCCAGTAGTATCCTAGGGACAGGGGCCGCATACGAGCAGTACTTC.

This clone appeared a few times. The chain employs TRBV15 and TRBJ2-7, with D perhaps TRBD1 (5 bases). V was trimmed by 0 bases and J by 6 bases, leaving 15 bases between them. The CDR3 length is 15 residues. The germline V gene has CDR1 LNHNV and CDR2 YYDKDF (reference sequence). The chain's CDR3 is CATSRDRAASLEQYF. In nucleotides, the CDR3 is TGTGCCACCAGCAGAGACAGGGCTGCCAGCCTCGAGCAGTACTTC.

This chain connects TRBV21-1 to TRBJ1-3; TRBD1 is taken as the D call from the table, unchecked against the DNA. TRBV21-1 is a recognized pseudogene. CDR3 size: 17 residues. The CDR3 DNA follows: TGTGCCAGCAGCAAAGAAAGACAGGGGAGCCCCGGAGACACCATATATTTT. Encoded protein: CASSKERQGSPGDTIYF.

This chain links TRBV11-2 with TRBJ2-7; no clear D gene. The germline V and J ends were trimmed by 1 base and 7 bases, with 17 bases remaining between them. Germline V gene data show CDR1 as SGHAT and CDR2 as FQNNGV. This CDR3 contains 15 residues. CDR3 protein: CASSLVDSPLSEQYF. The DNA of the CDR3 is TGTGCCAGCAGCTTAGTAGATAGCCCGTTAAGTGAGCAGTACTTC. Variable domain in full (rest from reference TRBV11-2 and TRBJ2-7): EAGVAQSPRYKIIEKRQSVAFWCNPISGHATLYWYQQILGQGPKLLIQFQNNGVVDDSQLPKDRFSAERLKGVDSTLKIQPAKLEDSAVYLCASSLVDSPLSEQYFGPGTRLTVT.

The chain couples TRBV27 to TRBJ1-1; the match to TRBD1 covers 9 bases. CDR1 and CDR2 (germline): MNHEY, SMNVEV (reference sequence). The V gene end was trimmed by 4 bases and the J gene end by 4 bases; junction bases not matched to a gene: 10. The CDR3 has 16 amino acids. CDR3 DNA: TGTGCCAGCAGTTCCTCTCGGACAGGGGCGGCCACTGAAGCTTTCTTT. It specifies CASSSSRTGAATEAFF.

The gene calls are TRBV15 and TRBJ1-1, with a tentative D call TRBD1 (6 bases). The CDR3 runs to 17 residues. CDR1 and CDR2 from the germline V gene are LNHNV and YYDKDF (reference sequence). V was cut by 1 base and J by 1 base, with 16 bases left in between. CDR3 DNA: TGTGCCACCAGCAGAGGTCGGCGGGGGGCTGGGAACACTGAAGCTTTCTTT. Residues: CATSRGRRGAGNTEAFF.

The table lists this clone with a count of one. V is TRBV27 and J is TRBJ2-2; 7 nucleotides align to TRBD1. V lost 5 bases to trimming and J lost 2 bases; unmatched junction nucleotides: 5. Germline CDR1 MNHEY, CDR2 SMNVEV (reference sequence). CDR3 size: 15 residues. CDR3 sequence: CASSRRDRNTGELFF. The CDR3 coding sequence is TGTGCCAGCAGTCGCCGGGACAGAAACACCGGGGAGCTGTTTTTT.

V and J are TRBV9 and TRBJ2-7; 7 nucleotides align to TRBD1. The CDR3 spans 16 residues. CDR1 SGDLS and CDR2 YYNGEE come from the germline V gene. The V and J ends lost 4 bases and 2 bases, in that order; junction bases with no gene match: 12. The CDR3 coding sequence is TGTGCCAGCAGCACCCACCAGAGGGACAGCACCTACGAGCAGTACTTC. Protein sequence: CASSTHQRDSTYEQYF.

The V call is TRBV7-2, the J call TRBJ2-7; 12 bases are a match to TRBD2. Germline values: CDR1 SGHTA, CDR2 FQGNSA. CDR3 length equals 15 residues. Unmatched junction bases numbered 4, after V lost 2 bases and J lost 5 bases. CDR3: CASSLFRTSGNEQYF. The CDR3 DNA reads TGTGCCAGCAGCTTATTTAGGACTAGCGGGAACGAGCAGTACTTC.